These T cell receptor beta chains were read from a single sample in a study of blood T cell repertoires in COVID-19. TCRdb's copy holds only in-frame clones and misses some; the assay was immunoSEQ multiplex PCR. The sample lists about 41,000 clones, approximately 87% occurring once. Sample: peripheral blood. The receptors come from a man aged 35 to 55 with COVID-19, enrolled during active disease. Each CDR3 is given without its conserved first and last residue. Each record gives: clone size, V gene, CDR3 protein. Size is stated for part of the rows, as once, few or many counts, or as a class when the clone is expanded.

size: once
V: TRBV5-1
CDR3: ASSFATVYNEQF

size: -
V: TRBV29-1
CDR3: SVPGTADMNEQF

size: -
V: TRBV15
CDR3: ATSRDLGGPEQF

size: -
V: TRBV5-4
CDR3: ASSLSGLAGVHYEQY

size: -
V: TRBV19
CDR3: ASSIPPLGEFLLDNEQF

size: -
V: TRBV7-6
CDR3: ASSSRTSGETQY

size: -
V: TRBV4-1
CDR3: ASSQDQAGSTDTQY

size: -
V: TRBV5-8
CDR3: ASSYRGGIFF

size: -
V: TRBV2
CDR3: ASSARTGGGETQY

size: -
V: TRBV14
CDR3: ASSQVRSYEQY

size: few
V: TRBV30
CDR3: AWNPGTGRSEQF

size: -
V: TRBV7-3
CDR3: ASSLIQGREGNTEAF

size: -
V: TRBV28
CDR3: ASSSPNRGPKVAYEQY

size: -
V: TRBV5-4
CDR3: ASSLGLRTSGSGAYEQY

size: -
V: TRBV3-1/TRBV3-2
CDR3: ASSQVGRGGNTGELF

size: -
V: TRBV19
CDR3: ASRGGAEAF

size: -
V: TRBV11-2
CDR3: ASSSGYGYT

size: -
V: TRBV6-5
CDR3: ASSSLLSMNTEAF

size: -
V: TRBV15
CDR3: ATSRDRVTLGGYT

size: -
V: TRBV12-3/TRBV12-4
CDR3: ATTLRRTDTQY

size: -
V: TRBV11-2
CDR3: ASSLSQTGGNGYT

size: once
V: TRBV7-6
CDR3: ASSLATGRETQY

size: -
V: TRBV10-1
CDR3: ASSTRTGGLDTQY

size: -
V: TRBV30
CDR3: AWSPGLAGGTGELF

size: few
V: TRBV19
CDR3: ASSRQGTLINYGYT

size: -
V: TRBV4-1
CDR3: ASSQAGQGSLYGYT

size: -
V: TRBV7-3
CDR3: ASSYRGGGSYEQY

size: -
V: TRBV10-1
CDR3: ASSSQGHTEAF

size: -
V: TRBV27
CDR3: ASSLFGMSDEKLF